This T cell receptor (beta chain) was documented in a study of T cells in localized non-small cell lung cancer. Study-wide results and limits: Uninvolved adjacent lung had the highest recorded T cell clonality, with tumor below it. Adjacent lung tissue had a median 57 of the top 100 clones found in the tumor. Because sequencing included only one region (of the tumor), heterogeneity remains possible.

The CDR3 has 16 amino acids. Germline CDR1 is LNHDA and CDR2 is SQIVND (reference sequence). V dropped 5 bases and J dropped 7; count of bases not matched to a gene: 14. On this clone itself: The antigen is not known.

Clones were read by immunoSEQ multiplex PCR, and TCRdb kept only the in-frame ones, dropping some. The sample has around 3,700 clones, 22% seen once. The TCR sequence derives from a man between 18 and 50 years old with stage II lung adenocarcinoma. The sample consisted of lung tumor tissue, taken before any cancer treatment. The V gene is TRBV19, the J gene TRBJ1-5; 7 bases align to TRBD1. This CDR3 is CASSGASGGLGQPQHF. The DNA for the CDR3 is TGTGCCAGTAGTGGGGCGTCAGGGGGGCTGGGACAGCCCCAGCATTTT.